These T cell receptor beta chains were read from a single sample in a study of T cell repertoires in cytomegalovirus infection. MiXCR, run by TCRdb on the reads, gives a single entry per CDR3 protein. Of 600,000 to 800,000 distinct CDR3 sequences in the sample, 20% to 25% were seen once. The sample was CD8+ T cells from PBMCs. These receptors all come from a human donor in good health (CMV status not recorded). Some clones in this sample may be carry-over from other donors' samples. Both conserved end residues are part of each CDR3. The D gene is left open where the match is weak. Only some rows state a clone size, as once, few, many or a class for expanded clones.

length: 15
D: TRBD1
size: NA
V: TRBV20-1
J: TRBJ1-6
CDR3: CSARPTGGANSPLHF
DNA: TGCAGTGCTAGACCTACAGGGGGCGCCAATTCACCCCTCCACTTT

length: 14
D: NA
size: many
V: TRBV7-2
J: TRBJ1-1
CDR3: CASSYISGQGEAFF
DNA: TGTGCCAGCAGCTACATCTCCGGGCAGGGTGAAGCTTTCTTT

length: 16
D: TRBD2
size: NA
V: TRBV2
J: TRBJ2-2
CDR3: CASIRAGGPDTGELFF
DNA: TGTGCCAGCATAAGAGCGGGGGGGCCAGACACCGGGGAGCTGTTTTTT

length: 11
D: NA
size: few
V: TRBV7-9
J: TRBJ2-1
CDR3: CASTPNNEQFF
DNA: TGTGCCAGCACCCCCAACAATGAGCAGTTCTTC

length: 14
D: NA
size: few
V: TRBV27
J: TRBJ1-4
CDR3: CASSPGFAYEKLFF
DNA: TGTGCCAGCAGTCCCGGGTTCGCCTATGAAAAACTGTTTTTT

length: 17
D: NA
size: NA
V: TRBV4-1
J: TRBJ2-1
CDR3: CASSQAEGDIAYNEQFF
DNA: TGCGCCAGCAGCCAAGCAGAGGGGGACATCGCCTACAATGAGCAGTTCTTC

length: 14
D: TRBD1
size: many
V: TRBV12-3/TRBV12-4
J: TRBJ1-5
CDR3: CASSPRQGPQPQHF
DNA: TGTGCCAGCAGTCCCCGACAGGGGCCGCAGCCCCAGCATTTT

length: 13
D: NA
size: NA
V: TRBV5-6
J: TRBJ2-7
CDR3: CASSLRVTYEQYF
DNA: TGTGCCAGCAGCTTGAGGGTCACCTACGAGCAGTACTTC

length: 14
D: NA
size: NA
V: TRBV6-6
J: TRBJ1-1
CDR3: CASSYGWVNTEAFF
DNA: TGTGCCAGCAGTTACGGCTGGGTCAACACTGAAGCTTTCTTT

length: 13
D: NA
size: NA
V: TRBV7-4
J: TRBJ1-6
CDR3: CASSYQPSSPLHF
DNA: TGTGCCAGCAGCTACCAACCGAGTTCACCCCTCCACTTT

length: 15
D: NA
size: NA
V: TRBV6-5
J: TRBJ2-1
CDR3: CASSRSNPSYNEQFF
DNA: TGTGCCAGCAGTCGATCCAACCCTTCCTACAATGAGCAGTTCTTC

length: 18
D: TRBD1
size: few
V: TRBV4-3
J: TRBJ1-2
CDR3: CASSPVMGTGSTPGGYTF
DNA: TGCGCCAGCAGCCCGGTTATGGGGACAGGAAGTACCCCGGGTGGCTACACCTTC

length: 12
D: NA
size: many
V: TRBV7-9
J: TRBJ2-5
CDR3: CASSIEGETQYF
DNA: TGTGCCAGCAGCATAGAGGGAGAGACCCAGTACTTC

length: 13
D: NA
size: NA
V: TRBV7-6
J: TRBJ1-1
CDR3: CASSEGPNTEAFF
DNA: TGTGCCAGCAGCGAGGGACCGAACACTGAAGCTTTCTTT

length: 16
D: TRBD1
size: few
V: TRBV10-1
J: TRBJ2-2
CDR3: CASSDRQGPNDGELFF
DNA: TGCGCCAGCAGTGACCGACAGGGGCCGAACGACGGGGAGCTGTTTTTT

length: 16
D: NA
size: many
V: TRBV7-2
J: TRBJ2-3
CDR3: CASSFDQSKRRVTQYF
DNA: TGTGCCAGCAGCTTCGACCAGAGCAAGAGGAGGGTTACGCAGTATTTT

length: 14
D: NA
size: few
V: TRBV5-5
J: TRBJ1-1
CDR3: CASSSFQWGTEAFF
DNA: TGTGCCAGCAGTTCCTTCCAGTGGGGCACTGAAGCTTTCTTT

length: 15
D: TRBD2
size: NA
V: TRBV6-1
J: TRBJ2-1
CDR3: CASSSTSGGWNEQFF
DNA: TGTGCCAGCAGTTCGACTAGCGGGGGCTGGAATGAGCAGTTCTTC

length: 16
D: TRBD1
size: many
V: TRBV14
J: TRBJ2-7
CDR3: CASSQTGGTGTYEQYF
DNA: TGTGCCAGCAGCCAGACCGGCGGGACAGGGACCTACGAGCAGTACTTC

length: 15
D: NA
size: few
V: TRBV7-9
J: TRBJ2-2
CDR3: CASSATGSNTGELFF
DNA: TGTGCCAGCAGCGCCACAGGGTCTAACACCGGGGAGCTGTTTTTT

length: 17
D: TRBD2
size: many
V: TRBV7-2
J: TRBJ2-1
CDR3: CASSLGTRGEIYNEQFF
DNA: TGTGCCAGCAGCCTAGGGACCCGGGGGGAGATCTACAATGAGCAGTTCTTC

length: 12
D: NA
size: few
V: TRBV7-9
J: TRBJ2-3
CDR3: CASRKQADTQYF
DNA: TGTGCCAGCAGAAAACAGGCAGATACGCAGTATTTT

length: 15
D: NA
size: NA
V: TRBV6-1
J: TRBJ2-5
CDR3: CASSEAPGTSADRIF
DNA: TGTGCCAGCAGTGAAGCCCCCGGGACCTCGGCCGACAGGATCTTC

length: 15
D: NA
size: NA
V: TRBV6-6
J: TRBJ1-2
CDR3: CASSSWTVGGYGYTF
DNA: TGTGCCAGCAGTTCGTGGACAGTGGGCGGCTATGGCTACACCTTC

length: 12
D: TRBD2
size: few
V: TRBV27
J: TRBJ2-3
CDR3: CATSGGGDTQYF
DNA: TGTGCCACAAGCGGGGGGGGCGATACGCAGTATTTT

length: 19
D: TRBD1
size: few
V: TRBV19
J: TRBJ1-4
CDR3: CASSIAEGARDATNEKLFF
DNA: TGTGCCAGTAGTATAGCCGAGGGGGCGAGAGATGCAACTAATGAAAAACTGTTTTTT

length: 20
D: NA
size: NA
V: TRBV25-1
J: TRBJ2-1
CDR3: CASSEYFIFGGQGRKNEQFF
DNA: TGTGCCAGCAGTGAATATTTCATATTCGGGGGGCAGGGACGCAAGAATGAGCAGTTCTTC

length: 14
D: NA
size: NA
V: TRBV12-3/TRBV12-4
J: TRBJ2-1
CDR3: CASSFAQSYNEQFF
DNA: TGTGCCAGCAGTTTCGCACAGAGCTACAATGAGCAGTTCTTC

length: 13
D: NA
size: NA
V: TRBV10-3
J: TRBJ2-1
CDR3: CAIKISSYNEQFF
DNA: TGTGCCATCAAGATAAGCTCCTACAATGAGCAGTTCTTC

length: 15
D: TRBD1
size: NA
V: TRBV29-1
J: TRBJ2-1
CDR3: CSVEGGQGNYNEQFF
DNA: TGCAGCGTTGAAGGCGGACAGGGAAATTACAATGAGCAGTTCTTC

length: 12
D: NA
size: few
V: TRBV27
J: TRBJ2-1
CDR3: CASSLPSREQFF
DNA: TGTGCCAGCAGTCTACCGTCGCGGGAGCAGTTCTTC

length: 17
D: NA
size: few
V: TRBV28
J: TRBJ2-2
CDR3: CASSLVSPGADTGELFF
DNA: TGTGCCAGCAGTTTAGTTTCTCCAGGGGCCGACACCGGGGAGCTGTTTTTT

length: 15
D: NA
size: NA
V: TRBV28
J: TRBJ1-6
CDR3: CASSSVDSLNSPLHF
DNA: TGTGCCAGCAGTTCCGTCGACAGCCTTAATTCACCCCTCCACTTT

length: 16
D: TRBD2
size: NA
V: TRBV20-1
J: TRBJ2-5
CDR3: CSARDREGGYQETQYF
DNA: TGCAGTGCTAGAGATCGGGAGGGGGGGTACCAAGAGACCCAGTACTTC

length: 16
D: NA
size: few
V: TRBV5-5
J: TRBJ2-1
CDR3: CASSLGHQSSYNEQFF
DNA: TGTGCCAGCAGCTTGGGACACCAGAGCTCCTACAATGAGCAGTTCTTC

length: 14
D: TRBD1
size: NA
V: TRBV5-1
J: TRBJ2-1
CDR3: CASSLSRDRDEQFF
DNA: TGCGCCAGCAGCTTGTCCCGGGACAGGGATGAGCAGTTCTTC

length: 14
D: NA
size: few
V: TRBV19
J: TRBJ2-3
CDR3: CASRGRVGTDTQYF
DNA: TGTGCCAGTAGGGGTCGGGTTGGCACAGATACGCAGTATTTT

length: 14
D: NA
size: NA
V: TRBV7-9
J: TRBJ1-3
CDR3: CASSPPGGRNTIYF
DNA: TGTGCCAGCAGCCCGCCCGGGGGCAGAAACACCATATATTTT

length: 15
D: TRBD1
size: NA
V: TRBV7-4
J: TRBJ2-7
CDR3: CASSFRDRGRYEQYF
DNA: TGTGCCAGCAGCTTCCGGGACAGGGGGCGGTACGAGCAGTACTTC

length: 11
D: NA
size: NA
V: TRBV29-1
J: TRBJ2-1
CDR3: CSVEARAEQFF
DNA: TGCAGCGTTGAAGCCAGGGCTGAGCAGTTCTTC

length: 12
D: NA
size: NA
V: TRBV28
J: TRBJ1-2
CDR3: CASSPPRGGGTF
DNA: TGTGCCAGCAGTCCCCCGAGGGGCGGCGGGACCTTC

length: 12
D: NA
size: many
V: TRBV7-2
J: TRBJ2-3
CDR3: CASSQTGDTQYF
DNA: TGTGCCAGCAGCCAGACGGGGGATACGCAGTATTTT

length: 16
D: TRBD2
size: NA
V: TRBV7-9
J: TRBJ2-3
CDR3: CASRRLAGAFTDTQYF
DNA: TGTGCCAGCAGAAGACTAGCGGGGGCCTTCACAGATACGCAGTATTTT

length: 15
D: TRBD1
size: few
V: TRBV7-9
J: TRBJ1-5
CDR3: CASSLPGQDNQPQHF
DNA: TGTGCCAGCAGCCTTCCCGGACAGGACAATCAGCCCCAGCATTTT

length: 15
D: NA
size: few
V: TRBV20-1
J: TRBJ2-7
CDR3: CSARDRRKSSYEQYF
DNA: TGCAGTGCTAGAGATCGACGGAAAAGCTCCTACGAGCAGTACTTC

length: 15
D: NA
size: NA
V: TRBV6-1
J: TRBJ2-1
CDR3: CVSTLLVGSYNEQFF
DNA: TGTGTCAGCACCCTTTTGGTGGGGAGCTACAATGAGCAGTTCTTC

length: 16
D: TRBD2
size: few
V: TRBV6-6
J: TRBJ2-4
CDR3: CASSYVLAGHWDIQYF
DNA: TGTGCCAGCAGTTACGTACTAGCGGGGCACTGGGACATTCAGTACTTC

length: 14
D: NA
size: NA
V: TRBV19
J: TRBJ2-2
CDR3: CDSRFMDNTGELFF
DNA: TGTGACAGTAGGTTCATGGACAACACCGGGGAGCTGTTTTTT

length: 15
D: NA
size: few
V: TRBV10-2
J: TRBJ1-2
CDR3: CASSAIGRELYGYTF
DNA: TGCGCCAGCAGTGCCATCGGACGGGAACTCTATGGCTACACCTTC

length: 17
D: NA
size: NA
V: TRBV2
J: TRBJ2-6
CDR3: CASSEDTGFSGANVLTF
DNA: TGTGCCAGCAGTGAAGATACGGGTTTCTCTGGGGCCAACGTCCTGACTTTC

length: 14
D: NA
size: few
V: TRBV7-2
J: TRBJ1-2
CDR3: CASSFYPREYGYTF
DNA: TGTGCCAGCAGCTTCTATCCGCGGGAATATGGCTACACCTTC

length: 12
D: TRBD1
size: NA
V: TRBV29-1
J: TRBJ2-4
CDR3: CSVGQGRNIQYF
DNA: TGCAGCGTTGGACAGGGACGGAACATTCAGTACTTC

length: 15
D: TRBD1
size: NA
V: TRBV27
J: TRBJ2-7
CDR3: CASSRGQGPNYEQYF
DNA: TGTGCCAGCAGCCGGGGACAGGGGCCCAATTACGAGCAGTACTTC

length: 20
D: TRBD1
size: many
V: TRBV7-9
J: TRBJ1-3
CDR3: CASSSTGTGSVSRLGNTIYF
DNA: TGTGCCAGCAGCTCTACCGGGACAGGGAGTGTGTCGAGGCTTGGAAACACCATATATTTT

length: 16
D: NA
size: NA
V: TRBV3-1
J: TRBJ2-1
CDR3: CASSTRQELLGDEQFF
DNA: TGTGCCAGCAGCACCCGACAGGAACTGTTAGGCGATGAGCAGTTCTTC